The T cell receptor (beta chain) under discussion was sequenced for a study of memory B cells and T cells in multiple sclerosis. Overall study findings and caveats: Compartments had unequal clone-set sizes, affecting shared clonotype counts.

Remarks on this clone: The antigen remains undetermined.

Produced via immunoSEQ multiplex PCR; TCRdb's table is partial and in-frame only. The sample lists approximately 32,000 clones, roughly 82% seen once, with roughly 2.5% in the top ten. Stimulus-free culture yielded autoproliferating CFSE-dim and non-proliferating CFSE-high T cells, each sequenced separately. Approximately 5x10^7 CFSE-labeled PBMCs were cultured six to eight days unstimulated, then replicate wells were pooled. Germline CDR1 is MNHEY and CDR2 is SVGAGI. This CDR3 is 16 amino acids long. Losses at the gene ends were 0 bases for V and 0 bases for J; bases not matched to a gene: 3. V and J are TRBV6-5 and TRBJ2-3, with 7 bases fitting TRBD2. Sequenced sample: PBMCs from blood kept in culture. This clonotype originated in a human donor with multiple sclerosis. The CDR3 DNA is TGTGCCAGCAGTTACTCGTGGCGGGGGAGCACAGATACGCAGTATTTT. Translation: CASSYSWRGSTDTQYF.